One T cell receptor beta chain is described in this entry. This clonotype was recorded a few times. Its specific antigen is unknown. Base quality data are lacking; no much larger clone is found one base away. The CDR3 goes from the cysteine to the phenylalanine over 13 residues. Only the CDR3 DNA stays, 39 bases, in frame from base 1. From a lookup of the germline V gene (reference sequence), CDR1 and CDR2 are DFQATT and SNEGSKA. This specimen belongs to a study of identical twins (dated by TCRdb to about 2016). About the investigation overall: TCR alpha and beta repertoires from monozygotic twins, unrelated adults of various ages and cord blood were deep-sequenced to test whether fetal clonotypes persist. To rule out contamination, replicate twin experiments were performed at different times with different library preparation protocols.

General findings and caveats noted by the study authors: Recombination models systematically underestimated out-of-frame TCR alpha sharing in monozygotic twins but agreed with sharing between unrelated individuals. Conclusions relied on cross-sectional statistical analysis, since the same donors could not be followed over many years. Compared with coincidental sharing between unrelated individuals, out-of-frame TCR alpha sequences shared between twins had an excess of sequences with low generation probability. Abundant cord blood beta clonotypes carried fewer insertions; young adult naive repertoires showed a weaker similar trend, while memory repertoires showed none. A weaker excess of twin sharing was found in beta out-of-frame sequences because the signal-to-noise ratio was lowered by fewer shared sequences. Zero-insertion analyses could be partly confounded by invariant T cells such as MAIT and iNKT, though diverse VJ usage argued against such confounding for most clonotypes.

Every donor in the study was a healthy Caucasian. The twin cohort consisted of three pairs of female monozygotic twins, all aged roughly 18 to 30 years. Peripheral blood mononuclear cells were the source from which RNA for the TCR libraries was isolated. Receptor amplification or capture employed 5' RACE. The reads were generated on an Illumina HiSeq 2000. A universal primer binding site was introduced by template switching, and a unique molecular identifier was present in the final cDNA, enabling accurate counting of TCR cDNA molecules. First-strand cDNA for TCR alpha and beta chains was synthesized from specific primers in the conserved constant-segment region. To control for contamination, each cDNA library was double barcoded with a SMART-Mk sample barcode plus Illumina barcodes. TruSeq adapter sequences along with Illumina sample barcodes were introduced in two successive PCR steps. The Illumina HiSeq platform was used with custom primers to sequence TCR alpha and beta cDNA libraries. As for the authors' bioinformatics: Raw reads were processed with MiGEC to extract unique molecular identifiers, and MiXCR was used to determine CDR3 positions. Recombination models were inferred per individual with the repgenHMM and IGoR tools using an EM algorithm. Shared clonotypes were analyzed with the tcR package in R, and sharing was normalized by the product of cloneset sizes. Out-of-frame nonproductive sequences were analyzed to study raw recombination free of thymic and clonal selection effects. TCRdb reprocessed the public reads (quality trimming at Q25 with fastp, clone calling with MiXCR) and kept in-frame beta chains. Every entry covers one CDR3 protein and lists the most common genes and DNA from its rows. The V and J calls, along with clone size, are taken from TCRdb and not from the paper's own processing. Counted in this sample were hundreds of thousands of distinct CDR3 sequences; around 21% of them appeared once. Roughly 4% of the sample is in the top ten clones.

The sample was also reused in another study, on T cells expressing NK-cell markers. As that second paper reports: About eight donors provided sorted CD3+CD56+NKG2C+, CD3+CD56+NKG2C- and CD3+CD56-NKG2C+ T-cell subsets, whose TCR beta-chain repertoires were profiled. Seven of the eight sequenced donors were HCMV-seropositive and one was HCMV-seronegative. To restrict sorting to alphabetaTCR-expressing T cells, an anti-gammadeltaTCR antibody was added in several experiments. In several donors, the dominant CD3+CD56+NKG2C+ clonotypes were among the top 10 CD8+ clonotypes and accounted for roughly 1.0-8% of CD8+ T cells. Those dominant clonotypes were again the most abundant among CD3+CD56-NKG2C+ cells in a few donors, at about 28.3-60.1%. It remained unclear whether the expanded NKG2C-expressing T cell clones were specific for HCMV antigens. The study sequenced eight donors, all healthy volunteers chosen at random: three men and five women. HCMV serostatus was determined by detecting HCMV-specific IgG in serum with a commercial ELISA kit. Bulk peripheral blood T-cell repertoires were additionally sequenced from unsorted PBMC for over 5 donors. MIGEC was used to demultiplex reads and group reads by UMI, and MiTCR was used to assemble and quantify clonotypes. To exclude erroneous sequences, only TCR cDNA sequences supported by at least two reads were retained. The tcR package was used for downstream repertoire analysis, with clonotypes matched between fractions based on CDR3 nucleotide sequence plus V segment. Antigen specificity was annotated against VDJdb with VDJmatch, allowing one amino acid substitution in CDR3.

The sequenced sample consisted of PBMCs. The sequence joins TRBV20-1 to TRBJ2-3; the junction holds 11 bases that match TRBD2. This receptor was identified in a woman aged 18-29 years in good health. The DNA is as follows: TGCAGGAGGACTAGCGGGAGCACAGATACGCAGTATTTT. This is translated as CRRTSGSTDTQYF.